This T cell receptor (beta chain) was found in a study of T cells in Graves' hyperthyroidism and ophthalmopathy. Study overall: The blood sample was taken at first diagnosis, before treatment began.

The sample of blood was obtained at first hyperthyroidism diagnosis (before any ophthalmopathy symptoms). The PBMCs studied were ones that came from roughly 9.4 ml fresh peripheral blood. The CDR3 totals 14 residues. Germline V lookup: CDR1 SGHAT, CDR2 FQNNGV. RNA transcripts yielded amplified TCR beta CDR3 regions. Initially, a first-round RT-PCR of the TCR CDR3 employed the HTBI primer set. TCRdb re-derived calls from the multiplex PCR reads in MiXCR, one entry per CDR3 protein. The sample comprises hundreds of thousands of distinct CDR3 sequences, approximately 14% of which are singletons, and 5.8% rests with the top ten. General study points: It was a median about 6 months before onset that the model predicted ophthalmopathy.

Only a few counts were recorded for this clonotype. No antigen is known for it. With a much larger clone just one base away, this may be a read error. Sequenced: blood. The TCR comes from a woman under 40 with Graves' hyperthyroidism that later progressed to Graves' ophthalmopathy. The gene calls are TRBV11-2 and TRBJ2-4; D not certain. DNA of the CDR3: TGTGCCAGCAGCCAAGACGCAGCCAAAAACTTTCAGTACTTC. As protein: CASSQDAAKNFQYF.